This T cell receptor (beta chain) was documented in a study of shared T cell receptors in the human thymus. The assay was immunoSEQ multiplex PCR, and TCRdb's table has in-frame clones only and misses some. The table shows around 340,000 clones, with roughly 94% occurring only once. From germline, CDR1 is MNHNY and CDR2 SVGAGI (reference sequence). The CDR3 contains 14 residues. V gave up 5 bases and J gave up 6 bases, with 13 bases separating them. The J gene is TRBJ2-2, the V gene TRBV6-6, with no clear D. The sample taken for sequencing was thymocytes. This clonotype originated in a human donor. CDR3 bases: TGTGCCAGCAGTAAGGCCCGCGGACCCGGGGAGCTGTTTTTT. The encoded protein is CASSKARGPGELFF.